These 14 T cell receptor beta chains were sequenced from one sample in a study of somatic mutations in cytotoxic T cells in rheumatoid arthritis (dated by TCRdb to the late 2010s). Receptor amplification or capture employed the immunoSEQ multiplex PCR assay. TCRdb mirrors the immuneACCESS table, restricted to in-frame sequences. Some clones are absent from its copies; in checked studies, under half trace to an unresolved V gene, and the reason for the others is unknown. Here the sample has some 14,000 clones; roughly 70% occur a single time. Of the sample, around 30% falls within the top ten clones. Sequenced input: CD8+ T cells sorted from blood. These receptors all stem from an adult with rheumatoid arthritis.

This sequence joins TRBV6-5 and TRBJ1-6; tentatively, D is TRBD1 (6 bases). The V and J ends lost 2 bases and 5 bases respectively, with 10 bases between them. This CDR3 region has 15 residues. From germline, CDR1 is MNHEY and CDR2 SVGAGI. CDR3 loop: CASSYGTNNNSPLHF. In DNA form, the CDR3 reads TGTGCCAGCAGTTACGGGACAAACAATAATTCACCCCTCCACTTT.

V gene TRBV9 combines with J gene TRBJ2-7, with TRBD1 as a possible D gene (5 bases). The V end was cut by 3 bases, the J end by 0 bases, with 10 bases between. The germline V gene has CDR1 SGDLS and CDR2 YYNGEE. The CDR3 spans 14 residues. CDR3 sequence reads: CASSATGSSYEQYF. CDR3 nucleotides: TGTGCCAGCAGCGCAACAGGAAGCTCCTACGAGCAGTACTTC.

This clone was seen once. The chain links TRBV27 to TRBJ2-3; unclear D gene. With 9 bases removed from V and 5 bases from J, the gap between germline ends came to 15 bases. The germline CDR1 and CDR2 sequences are MNHEY and SMNVEV (reference sequence). This CDR3 contains 13 residues. CDR3 sequence: CASREVNKDTQYF. The CDR3 nucleotides read TGTGCCAGTCGAGAGGTCAATAAAGATACGCAGTATTTT.

The chain recombines TRBV4-1 with TRBJ2-7; weak D call: TRBD1 (6 bases). The germline V gene encodes CDR1 MGHRA and CDR2 YSYEKL. The CDR3 covers 14 residues. V gave up 4 bases and J gave up 2 bases, with 12 bases separating them. In nucleotides, the CDR3 is TGCGCCAGCAGCCTGGACAGTACGGCCTACGAGCAGTACTTC. Its protein product is CASSLDSTAYEQYF.

J is TRBJ1-1 and V is TRBV28, with TRBD1 matching over 10 bases. The CDR3 consists of 14 residues. Germline trimming cut 6 bases from V and 2 bases from J; bases unmatched to any gene: 3. Germline V gene sequence: CDR1 MDHEN, CDR2 SYDVKM. The CDR3, as DNA: TGTGCCAGCAGGGGACAGGGGTTAAACACTGAAGCTTTCTTT. Translating gives CASRGQGLNTEAFF.

The chain couples TRBV10-1 to TRBJ2-3, with D possibly being TRBD2 (6 bases). Trimming shortened V by 3 bases and J by 5 bases, and 9 bases separated the two germline ends. Germline lookup yields CDR1 WNHNN and CDR2 SYGVQD (reference sequence). The CDR3 covers 13 residues. CDR3 nucleotides: TGCGCCAGCAGTGATGGAGGGTTAGATACGCAGTATTTT. This gives the protein CASSDGGLDTQYF.

The chain joins TRBV28 to TRBJ1-5, with D hard to call. CDR1 MDHEN and CDR2 SYDVKM come from the germline V gene. The length of the CDR3 is 15 residues. Trimming pared 6 bases from V and 0 bases from J, leaving 12 bases between. The CDR3 DNA sequence: TGTGCCAGCAGCTTGAGAGGAACTAGCAATCAGCCCCAGCATTTT. Its protein is CASSLRGTSNQPQHF.

The rearrangement joins TRBV2 to TRBJ1-3, with 8 nucleotides matching TRBD1. This CDR3 is 15 amino acids long. Germline V gene data show CDR1 as SNHLY and CDR2 as FYNNEI. V lost 7 bases, J lost 4 bases, and 9 bases stayed unmatched. In nucleotides, the CDR3 is TGTGCCAGCACGTCGATACAGGGGGGCGGAAACACCATATATTTT. Protein product: CASTSIQGGGNTIYF. The whole variable domain, filled in from reference TRBV2 and TRBJ1-3, reads EPEVTQTPSHQVTQMGQEVILRCVPISNHLYFYWYRQILGQKVEFLVSFYNNEISEKSEIFDDQFSVERPDGSNFTLKIRSTKLEDSAMYFCASTSIQGGGNTIYFGEGSWLTVV.

This chain connects TRBV7-2 to TRBJ1-1, with unresolved D. Germline V gene sequence: CDR1 SGHTA, CDR2 FQGNSA. The CDR3 runs to 13 residues. V was pared by 1 base and J by 4 bases, with 7 bases between. CDR3 loop: CASSLGGVTEAFF. The DNA for the CDR3 is TGTGCCAGCAGCTTAGGGGGTGTCACTGAAGCTTTCTTT.

The rearrangement uses TRBV4-2 and TRBJ2-7, with D possibly TRBD2 on 7 matching bases. The germline gives CDR1 LGHNA, CDR2 YNFKEQ. Trimming removed 4 bases at V and 3 bases at J, with 16 bases between. This CDR3 has 15 amino acids. This CDR3 reads CASSPGKGGLYEQYF. DNA of the CDR3: TGTGCCAGCAGCCCAGGGAAGGGGGGGCTCTACGAGCAGTACTTC.

This sequence joins TRBV6-6 and TRBJ2-2, with D possibly being TRBD1 (6 bases). Germline-derived CDR1 and CDR2 are MNHNY and SVGAGI (reference sequence). V was clipped by 1 base and J by 0 bases, with 6 bases between them. The CDR3 is made up of 15 amino acids. The CDR3 nucleotides read TGTGCCAGCAGTTACTACAGGGCGAACACCGGGGAGCTGTTTTTT. It yields the protein CASSYYRANTGELFF.

The rearrangement joins TRBV4-1 to TRBJ1-5; a possible D gene is TRBD1 (6 bases). Trimming removed 1 base from V and 6 bases from J, with 16 bases in between. The germline V gene has CDR1 MGHRA and CDR2 YSYEKL. The CDR3 extends over 16 amino acids. In DNA form, the CDR3 reads TGCGCCAGCAGCCAAGTGGTGGGGGCGATTGCTCAGCCCCAGCATTTT. It encodes CASSQVVGAIAQPQHF.

This chain uses TRBV4-1 with TRBJ2-7; D might be TRBD2 (7 bases). The CDR3 runs 15 residues. Germline CDR1 MGHRA, CDR2 YSYEKL. The V end was cut by 1 base, the J end by 4 bases, with 14 bases between. CDR3 sequence: CASSQGGGDGYEQYF. For the CDR3, the DNA is TGCGCCAGCAGCCAAGGAGGGGGGGATGGATACGAGCAGTACTTC.

This chain links TRBV2 with TRBJ1-2, with a tentative D call TRBD1 (5 bases). The V gene lost 4 bases and the J gene lost 4 bases, with 13 bases spanning the gap. The CDR3 covers 14 residues. The germline V gene has CDR1 SNHLY and CDR2 FYNNEI. The CDR3 here is CASSGGETGYGYTF. The CDR3 region has the DNA TGTGCCAGCAGTGGAGGGGAGACGGGCTATGGCTACACCTTC.